This T cell receptor beta chain was found in a study of T cell responses to AZD1222 COVID-19 vaccine. As for the study in general: Second-dose timings of about 4 or about 12 weeks were pooled. Regarding the study as a whole: White British people made up most donors, females outnumbered males, and clonal diversity was possibly underestimated. At 160-218 and 743-854, vaccine-associated CD4 TCRs were dominant, and they spanned spike.

Worth noting for this clone: Its target is unknown.

CDR3 length: 15 amino acids. V lost 5 bases and J lost 3, with 16 bases in between. The germline V gene encodes CDR1 SGHVS and CDR2 FQNEAQ. This table comes from immunoSEQ multiplex PCR, and its TCRdb copy is limited to in-frame clones, with some not included. The sample carries 90,000 to 100,000 clones, less than 90% recorded once. This TCR derives from an adult in good health. This material consisted of peripheral blood, taken on day 0 of AZD1222 vaccination. J is TRBJ1-2 and V is TRBV7-8, with no clear D. CDR3 nucleotide sequence: TGTGCCAGCAGCCGAGGTGGCGCGGTCGACTATGGCTACACCTTC. Translating gives CASSRGGAVDYGYTF. The whole variable domain, filled in from reference TRBV7-8 and TRBJ1-2, reads GAGVSQSPRYKVAKRGQDVALRCDPISGHVSLFWYQQALGQGPEFLTYFQNEAQLDKSGLPSDRFFAERPEGSVSTLKIQRTQQEDSAVYLCASSRGGAVDYGYTFGSGTRLTVV.